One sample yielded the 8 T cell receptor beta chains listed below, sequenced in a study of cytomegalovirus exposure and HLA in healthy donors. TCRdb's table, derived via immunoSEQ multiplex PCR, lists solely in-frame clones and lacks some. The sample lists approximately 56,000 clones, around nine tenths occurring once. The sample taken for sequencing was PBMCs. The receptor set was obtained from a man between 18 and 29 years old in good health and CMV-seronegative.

CDR3 amino acids: CASRPTGNYGYTF. In DNA form, the CDR3 reads TGCGCCAGCAGACCGACAGGAAACTATGGCTACACCTTC. The rearrangement uses TRBV4-1 and TRBJ1-2; D might be TRBD1 (6 bases). In germline, CDR1 is MGHRA, CDR2 YSYEKL. This CDR3 spans 13 amino acids. V lost 6 bases and J 2 bases, leaving 10 bases between the germline ends.

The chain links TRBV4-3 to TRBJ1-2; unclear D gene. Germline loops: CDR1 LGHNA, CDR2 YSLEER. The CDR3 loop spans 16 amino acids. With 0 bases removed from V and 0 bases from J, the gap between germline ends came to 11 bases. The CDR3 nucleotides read TGCGCCAGCAGCCAAGAGTGGTCGCGTTCTAACTATGGCTACACCTTC. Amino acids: CASSQEWSRSNYGYTF.

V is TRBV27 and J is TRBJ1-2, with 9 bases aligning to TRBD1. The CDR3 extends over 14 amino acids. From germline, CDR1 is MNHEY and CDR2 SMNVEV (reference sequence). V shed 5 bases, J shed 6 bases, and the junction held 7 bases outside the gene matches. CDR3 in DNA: TGTGCCAGCAGTACGTACAGGGGGCGGGATGGCTACACCTTC. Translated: CASSTYRGRDGYTF.

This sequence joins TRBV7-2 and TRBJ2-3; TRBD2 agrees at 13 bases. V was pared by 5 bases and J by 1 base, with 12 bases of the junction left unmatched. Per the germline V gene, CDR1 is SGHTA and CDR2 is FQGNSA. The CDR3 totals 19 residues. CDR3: CASSRRTSGRALGTDTQYF. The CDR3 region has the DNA TGTGCCAGCAGCCGACGAACTAGCGGGAGGGCGTTGGGCACAGATACGCAGTATTTT.

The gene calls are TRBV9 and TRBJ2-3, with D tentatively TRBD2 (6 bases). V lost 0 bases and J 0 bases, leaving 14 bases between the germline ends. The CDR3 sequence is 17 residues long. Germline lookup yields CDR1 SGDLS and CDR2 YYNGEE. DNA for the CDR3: TGTGCCAGCAGCGTAGGAGGCGGCGGGGCTAGCACAGATACGCAGTATTTT. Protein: CASSVGGGGASTDTQYF.

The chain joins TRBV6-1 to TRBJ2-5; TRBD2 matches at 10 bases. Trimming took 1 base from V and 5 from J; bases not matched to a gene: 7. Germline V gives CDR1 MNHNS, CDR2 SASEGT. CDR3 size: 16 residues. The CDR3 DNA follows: TGTGCCAGCAGTGAAGAGGCTAGCGGGAGTGGGGAGACCCAGTACTTC. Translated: CASSEEASGSGETQYF.

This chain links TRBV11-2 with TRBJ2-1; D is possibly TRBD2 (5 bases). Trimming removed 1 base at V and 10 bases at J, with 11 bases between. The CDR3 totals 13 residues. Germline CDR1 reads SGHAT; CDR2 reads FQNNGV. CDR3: CASSLVGRGEQFF. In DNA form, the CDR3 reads TGTGCCAGCAGCTTAGTTGGCCGGGGAGAGCAGTTCTTC.

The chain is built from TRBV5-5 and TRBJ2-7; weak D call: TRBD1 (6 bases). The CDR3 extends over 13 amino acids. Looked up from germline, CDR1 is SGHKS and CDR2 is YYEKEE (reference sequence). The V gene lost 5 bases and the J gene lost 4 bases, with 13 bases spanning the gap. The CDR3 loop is CASSYTGSYEQYF. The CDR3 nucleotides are TGTGCCAGCAGTTATACAGGGTCTTACGAGCAGTACTTC.